A single sample gave rise to the 13 T cell receptor beta chains below, sequenced in a study of shared clonotypes between healthy human individuals. Assay used: immunoSEQ multiplex PCR; TCRdb lists only in-frame clones, some missing. Here the sample spans approximately 500,000 clones, approximately 80% being singletons. Sequences were obtained from PBMCs. The source of these receptors is a woman in her forties in good health. Some clones in this sample may be carry-over from other donors' samples.

The CDR3 sequence is CASSPGMAGINSYEQYF. For the CDR3, the DNA is TGTGCCAGTAGCCCAGGGATGGCGGGCATCAACTCCTACGAGCAGTACTTC. The rearrangement uses TRBV19 and TRBJ2-7, with D perhaps matching TRBD1 or TRBD2 (5 bases each). V was shortened by 6 bases and J by 0 bases, with 21 bases between the two germline ends. This CDR3 spans 17 amino acids. Germline values: CDR1 LNHDA, CDR2 SQIVND (reference sequence).

This chain uses TRBV6-1 with TRBJ2-7; 8 bases fit TRBD2. Germline lookup yields CDR1 MNHNS and CDR2 SASEGT. The J segment lost 7 bases and the V segment lost 1 base, leaving 9 bases of the junction unmatched. There are 15 residues in the CDR3. This CDR3 is CASSEGTGGPREQYF. In nucleotides, the CDR3 is TGTGCCAGCAGTGAAGGAACGGGAGGGCCTCGGGAGCAGTACTTC.

The chain carries TRBV5-4 and TRBJ2-3, with TRBD2 matching over 12 bases. With V trimmed by 4 bases and J by 1 base, 4 bases remained unmatched. The germline CDR1 and CDR2 sequences are SGHNT and YYREEE (reference sequence). The CDR3 is 16 residues long. CDR3 residues: CASSKRLAGGTDTQYF. The CDR3 region has the DNA TGTGCCAGCAGCAAACGACTAGCGGGAGGCACAGATACGCAGTATTTT.

The chain links TRBV7-3 to TRBJ2-1, with 8 bases fitting TRBD2. The junction had 8 bases not matched to a gene; V was cut back by 1 base and J by 12 bases. CDR1 is SGHTA, CDR2 FQGTGA, per germline. The CDR3 totals 14 residues. CDR3 nucleotide sequence: TGTGCCAGCAGCTTAAATGGGAACGGGAGGGGGCAGTTCTTC. It codes for CASSLNGNGRGQFF.

The chain links TRBV7-6 to TRBJ2-1; 8 nucleotides agree with TRBD1. Germline V gives CDR1 SGHVS, CDR2 FNYEAQ. Unmatched junction bases numbered 7, after V lost 3 bases and J lost 0 bases. CDR3 size: 17 residues. The CDR3 here is CASSFGRDRYSYNEQFF. CDR3 nucleotide sequence: TGTGCCAGCAGCTTCGGTCGGGACAGGTACTCCTACAATGAGCAGTTCTTC.

The gene calls are TRBV30 and TRBJ1-1; TRBD1 is a possible D gene (5 bases). Germline assignment: CDR1 GTSNPN and CDR2 SVGIG (reference sequence). The CDR3 covers 13 residues. Trimming shortened V by 5 bases and J by 5 bases, and 15 bases separated the two germline ends. This chain's CDR3 is CAWARTGGTEAFF. CDR3 bases: TGTGCCTGGGCCAGGACTGGGGGGACTGAAGCTTTCTTT.

V is TRBV2 and J is TRBJ2-7; weak D call: TRBD1 (5 bases). This CDR3 spans 15 amino acids. Trimming took off 7 bases at V and 3 bases at J, with 19 bases between the two ends. Germline CDR1 is SNHLY and CDR2 is FYNNEI. The CDR3 DNA sequence: TGTGCCAGCACCTCCCAGTGGACAAGAAGCTACGAGCAGTACTTC. Protein sequence: CASTSQWTRSYEQYF.

The rearrangement links TRBV19 to TRBJ1-3; D is ambiguous. Germline CDR1 is LNHDA and CDR2 is SQIVND (reference sequence). V was clipped by 5 bases and J by 2 bases, with 10 bases between them. The length of the CDR3 is 14 residues. As DNA, the CDR3 is TGTGCCAGTAGTCTTACGTCAGCTGGAAACACCATATATTTT. Amino acid sequence: CASSLTSAGNTIYF.

There are a few counts of this clone. This chain connects TRBV10-3 to TRBJ2-2; TRBD2 matches at 8 bases. CDR3 length: 16 residues. CDR1 is ENHRY and CDR2 is SYGVKD in the germline V gene. The junction had 11 bases not matched to a gene; V was cut back by 11 bases and J by 0 bases. The DNA for the CDR3 is TGTGCCGCCAGCGGGGGTCAATCGGCGAACACCGGGGAGCTGTTTTTT. This sequence encodes CAASGGQSANTGELFF.

This clone was detected once. The chain has TRBV10-3 and TRBJ2-3; D gene uncertain. The V end was cut by 0 bases, the J end by 3 bases, with 7 bases between. Germline loops: CDR1 ENHRY, CDR2 SYGVKD. The CDR3 runs to 14 residues. The CDR3 loop reads CAISESSPTDTQYF. The CDR3 DNA reads as TGTGCCATCAGTGAGTCTTCACCTACAGATACGCAGTATTTT.

This rearrangement joins TRBV30 to TRBJ1-4; no reliable D call. In germline, CDR1 is GTSNPN, CDR2 SVGIG (reference sequence). V was trimmed by 2 bases and J by 4 bases, leaving 8 bases between them. This CDR3 is built from 13 residues. The CDR3 region has the DNA TGTGCCTGGAGTAAAGGGATTAATGAAAAACTGTTTTTT. The encoded protein is CAWSKGINEKLFF.

The gene calls are TRBV27 and TRBJ1-1, with D perhaps TRBD1 (5 bases). The CDR3 is made up of 15 amino acids. The V end was cut by 1 base, the J end by 0 bases, with 9 bases between. The germline V gene has CDR1 MNHEY and CDR2 SMNVEV (reference sequence). The CDR3 protein is CASSLLGGVNTEAFF. As DNA, the CDR3 is TGTGCCAGCAGTTTATTGGGGGGGGTGAACACTGAAGCTTTCTTT.

CDR3 amino acids: CASSEGLAGVGHEQYF. The CDR3 DNA reads as TGTGCCAGTAGTGAGGGACTAGCGGGAGTTGGCCACGAGCAGTACTTC. The rearrangement links TRBV19 to TRBJ2-7; TRBD2 matches at 14 bases. The V gene end was trimmed by 5 bases and the J gene end by 5 bases; junction bases not matched to a gene: 8. From germline, CDR1 is LNHDA and CDR2 SQIVND (reference sequence). The CDR3 covers 16 residues.